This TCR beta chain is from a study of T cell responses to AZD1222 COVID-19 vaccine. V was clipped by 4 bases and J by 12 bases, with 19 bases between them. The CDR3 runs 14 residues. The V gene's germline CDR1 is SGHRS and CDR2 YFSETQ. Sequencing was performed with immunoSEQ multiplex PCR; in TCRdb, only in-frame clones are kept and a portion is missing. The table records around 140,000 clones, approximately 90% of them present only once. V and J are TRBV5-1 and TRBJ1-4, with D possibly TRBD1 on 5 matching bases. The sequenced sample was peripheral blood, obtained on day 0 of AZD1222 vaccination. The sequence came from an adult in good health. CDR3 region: CASSPGTARWELFF. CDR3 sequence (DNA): TGCGCCAGCAGCCCAGGGACGGCTCGGTGGGAACTGTTTTTT.